Below are 22 T cell receptor beta chains sequenced from a single sample in a study of cytomegalovirus exposure and HLA in healthy donors listed by TCRdb under 2017. Library construction relied on the immunoSEQ multiplex PCR assay. A mixture of 60 forward primers for TCR Vbeta segments and 13 reverse primers for TCR Jbeta segments was used in the multiplex PCR. This immuneACCESS table, as held by TCRdb, lists in-frame sequences with V and J called but not all clones. Of the missing ones, under half trace to an unresolved V gene in checked studies; the others have no known cause. For this sample the table gives under 200,000 clones, of which around 80% were detected only once. Around 0.69% of the sample is taken by the ten largest. The sequenced sample consisted of PBMCs. The receptors come from a middle-aged woman in good health and CMV-seronegative.

The rearrangement joins TRBV7-9 to TRBJ2-5; 12 nucleotides align to TRBD2. V shed 1 base, J shed 2 bases, and the junction held 5 bases outside the gene matches. The length of the CDR3 is 17 residues. Germline lookup yields CDR1 SEHNR and CDR2 FQNEAQ (reference sequence). CDR3 protein: CASSLGLAGGPQETQYF. The CDR3, as DNA: TGTGCCAGCAGCTTAGGTCTAGCGGGGGGGCCTCAAGAGACCCAGTACTTC.

This chain connects TRBV7-8 to TRBJ1-1, with 8 bases identical to TRBD1. The CDR3 is made up of 15 amino acids. Trimming removed 2 bases from V and 1 base from J; junction bases left unmatched: 3. The germline V gene has CDR1 SGHVS and CDR2 FQNEAQ. Here the CDR3 reads CASSLYGTGNTEAFF. CDR3 DNA sequence: TGTGCCAGCAGCTTATACGGGACAGGGAACACTGAAGCTTTCTTT.

This clone has more than one count but fewer than ten. This sequence joins TRBV7-9 and TRBJ1-1; D uncertain. The V gene lost 5 bases and the J gene lost 1 base, with 11 bases spanning the gap. The CDR3 is 14 amino acids. The germline V gene has CDR1 SEHNR and CDR2 FQNEAQ (reference sequence). This CDR3 is CASSPRNKNTEAFF. Written as DNA, the CDR3 is TGTGCCAGCAGCCCCCGTAACAAGAACACTGAAGCTTTCTTT.

The rearrangement links TRBV9 to TRBJ2-1; 9 bases map to TRBD2. The V gene's germline CDR1 is SGDLS and CDR2 YYNGEE. The CDR3 covers 15 residues. The trim removed 0 bases at V and 6 bases at J, leaving 4 bases unmatched. The CDR3 DNA follows: TGTGCCAGCAGCGTAGATAGCGGGAGTAGCAATGAGCAGTTCTTC. Protein: CASSVDSGSSNEQFF.

The chain links TRBV5-1 to TRBJ1-1; D is unresolved. This CDR3 has 15 residues. The V end lost 1 base, the J end lost 3 bases, and 13 bases lay between the germline ends. Germline CDR1 is SGHRS and CDR2 is YFSETQ. CDR3 sequence: CASSLTVGRDTEAFF. CDR3 DNA sequence: TGCGCCAGCAGCTTGACGGTAGGGCGGGACACTGAAGCTTTCTTT. The variable domain in full, with the rest retrieved from reference TRBV5-1 and TRBJ1-1, is KAGVTQTPRYLIKTRGQQVTLSCSPISGHRSVSWYQQTPGQGLQFLFEYFSETQRNKGNFPGRFSGRQFSNSRSEMNVSTLELGDSALYLCASSLTVGRDTEAFFGQGTRLTVV.

The V call is TRBV27, the J call TRBJ1-2; TRBD1 agrees at 9 bases. The junction had 1 base not matched to a gene; V was cut back by 2 bases and J by 3 bases. CDR1 MNHEY and CDR2 SMNVEV come from the germline V gene (reference sequence). This CDR3 has 14 amino acids. Here the CDR3 DNA reads TGTGCCAGCAGTTTAACAGGGGGCGACTATGGCTACACCTTC. This translates into CASSLTGGDYGYTF.

V gene TRBV10-3 combines with J gene TRBJ1-2; no definite D call. Germline V lookup: CDR1 ENHRY, CDR2 SYGVKD. The CDR3 loop spans 14 amino acids. V shed 6 bases and J shed 3 bases, with 14 bases lying between them. The CDR3 nucleotides read TGTGCCATCAGCACCTCGGGGAACCACTATGGCTACACCTTC. It translates to CAISTSGNHYGYTF.

About this clone: This CDR3 is also generated by other DNA sequences in the sample. This sequence joins TRBV7-2 and TRBJ2-7; TRBD1 aligns across 11 bases. This CDR3 has 15 residues. CDR1 is SGHTA, CDR2 FQGNSA, per germline. The junction had 5 bases not matched to a gene; V was cut back by 4 bases and J by 3 bases. CDR3 in amino acids: CASSSGTGGFYEQYF. In nucleotides, the CDR3 is TGTGCCAGCAGCTCCGGGACAGGGGGATTCTACGAGCAGTACTTC.

V is TRBV7-9 and J is TRBJ1-2; TRBD1 matches 7 bases. V was clipped by 4 bases and J by 5 bases; unmatched bases: 13. This CDR3 region has 16 residues. Germline V gene data show CDR1 as SEHNR and CDR2 as FQNEAQ (reference sequence). The CDR3 sequence: CASSSLAVDRAYGYTF. CDR3 nucleotides: TGTGCCAGCAGCTCCTTAGCCGTAGACAGGGCGTATGGCTACACCTTC.

The chain uses TRBV2 and TRBJ2-3; 12 bases line up with TRBD2. The V and J ends lost 4 bases and 3 bases, in that order; junction bases with no gene match: 2. The CDR3 has 15 amino acids. CDR1 SNHLY and CDR2 FYNNEI come from the germline V gene. DNA for the CDR3: TGTGCCAGCAGTGCGCTAGCGGGGGGGACAGATACGCAGTATTTT. This encodes CASSALAGGTDTQYF.

In its sample, this clone was seen once. This chain connects TRBV5-1 to TRBJ2-5; possibly TRBD2 for D (6 bases). The V gene's germline CDR1 is SGHRS and CDR2 YFSETQ. This CDR3 comprises 14 residues. V lost 1 base and J 5 bases, leaving 12 bases between the germline ends. In nucleotides, the CDR3 is TGCGCCAGCAGCTTGTTGGCAGGGAGGGAGACCCAGTACTTC. Translated: CASSLLAGRETQYF.

This clone was seen only a few times. The chain couples TRBV6-5 to TRBJ1-2, with no clear D. Germline lookup yields CDR1 MNHEY and CDR2 SVGAGI. The CDR3 totals 15 residues. Between the trimmed V and J ends, which lost 8 bases and 8 bases, there was a span of 24 bases. CDR3 residues: CASLSLGGLSGGYTF. DNA of the CDR3: TGTGCCAGCCTTTCCCTCGGAGGGTTATCTGGGGGCTACACCTTC.

The chain links TRBV4-1 to TRBJ2-2; D is perhaps TRBD1 (5 bases). Germline CDR1 MGHRA, CDR2 YSYEKL. Trimming left V 0 bases short and J 4 bases short, with 24 bases between. The CDR3 totals 20 residues. The CDR3 protein is CASSQDSLKTARTLTGELFF. CDR3 in DNA: TGCGCCAGCAGCCAAGACTCCCTGAAGACAGCACGGACACTCACCGGGGAGCTGTTTTTT.

This chain uses TRBV27 with TRBJ1-2; D perhaps matches TRBD1 (5 bases). From germline, CDR1 is MNHEY and CDR2 SMNVEV (reference sequence). CDR3 length: 12 residues. V dropped 6 bases and J dropped 10 bases, with 15 bases sitting between them. This CDR3 reads CASRRGTVDYTF. The CDR3, as DNA: TGTGCCAGCAGACGCGGGACCGTTGACTACACCTTC.

V is TRBV5-1 and J is TRBJ2-1; perhaps TRBD2 as D (5 bases). CDR3 length: 15 residues. From germline, CDR1 is SGHRS and CDR2 YFSETQ. V lost 0 bases and J 6 bases, leaving 13 bases between the germline ends. CDR3 sequence: CASSLVSGTLNEQFF. The CDR3 DNA sequence: TGCGCCAGCAGCTTGGTATCGGGAACTCTCAATGAGCAGTTCTTC.

This rearrangement joins TRBV7-2 to TRBJ1-3; a weak D match, TRBD1 (6 bases). The CDR3 length is 18 residues. Germline values: CDR1 SGHTA, CDR2 FQGNSA. V shed 4 bases and J shed 4 bases, with 23 bases lying between them. CDR3 DNA sequence: TGTGCCAGCAGCTCTTTCCCATTAACAGGGACCGCGGGAAACACCATATATTTT. The encoded protein is CASSSFPLTGTAGNTIYF.

The genes are TRBV19 and TRBJ2-1; the match to TRBD2 covers 7 bases. Germline V gene sequence: CDR1 LNHDA, CDR2 SQIVND (reference sequence). J gave up 4 bases and V 3 bases, and 3 bases lay outside the gene matches. The CDR3 totals 14 residues. CDR3 protein: CASSMGAGYNEQFF. The CDR3 region has the DNA TGTGCCAGTAGTATGGGAGCGGGATACAATGAGCAGTTCTTC.

The table lists this clone with a few counts. The chain couples TRBV5-1 to TRBJ1-1; D gene unclear. This CDR3 is built from 15 residues. Germline lookup yields CDR1 SGHRS and CDR2 YFSETQ. V gave up 0 bases and J gave up 4 bases, with 13 bases separating them. In DNA, the CDR3 is TGCGCCAGCAGCTTGGGTCCATACGGGAGCACTGAAGCTTTCTTT. Translated: CASSLGPYGSTEAFF.

The chain carries TRBV19 and TRBJ1-1; TRBD1 might be the D (5 bases). Between the trimmed V and J ends, which lost 3 bases and 1 base, there was a span of 12 bases. Germline loops: CDR1 LNHDA, CDR2 SQIVND (reference sequence). This CDR3 spans 15 amino acids. CDR3: CASSMGPARNTEAFF. In nucleotides, the CDR3 is TGTGCCAGTAGTATGGGGCCGGCCCGGAACACTGAAGCTTTCTTT.

The rearrangement links TRBV5-4 to TRBJ2-5; a possible D gene is TRBD2 (5 bases). The CDR3 totals 15 residues. Germline V gives CDR1 SGHNT, CDR2 YYREEE (reference sequence). Trimming cost V 0 bases and J 7 bases, with 16 bases left between them. CDR3 DNA sequence: TGTGCCAGCAGCTTGGCCGCGACGGGAAGTGCGACCCAGTACTTC. Amino acids: CASSLAATGSATQYF.

V usage is TRBV11-2 and J usage is TRBJ1-6; 10 bases map to TRBD1. Losses at the gene ends were 1 base for V and 9 bases for J; bases not matched to a gene: 12. Germline values: CDR1 SGHAT, CDR2 FQNNGV. This CDR3 has 18 amino acids. The CDR3 nucleotides read TGTGCCAGCAGCTTAGGGGAGTGGGACAGGGGAGTTAGTTCACCCCTCCACTTT. It yields the protein CASSLGEWDRGVSSPLHF. Supplemented by reference TRBV11-2 and TRBJ1-6, the full variable domain reads EAGVAQSPRYKIIEKRQSVAFWCNPISGHATLYWYQQILGQGPKLLIQFQNNGVVDDSQLPKDRFSAERLKGVDSTLKIQPAKLEDSAVYLCASSLGEWDRGVSSPLHFGNGTRLTVT.

The CDR3 loop reads CASSLVGTHTDTQYF. CDR3 DNA sequence: TGTGCCAGCAGCTTGGTCGGGACTCACACAGATACGCAGTATTTT. J is TRBJ2-3 and V is TRBV5-6, with a tentative D call TRBD2 (6 bases). The CDR3 runs 15 residues. Per the germline V gene, CDR1 is SGHDT and CDR2 is YYEEEE. The V and J ends lost 0 bases and 2 bases respectively, with 10 bases between them. The variable domain in full, with the rest retrieved from reference TRBV5-6 and TRBJ2-3, is DAGVTQSPTHLIKTRGQQVTLRCSPKSGHDTVSWYQQALGQGPQFIFQYYEEEERQRGNFPDRFSGHQFPNYSSELNVNALLLGDSALYLCASSLVGTHTDTQYFGPGTRLTVL.